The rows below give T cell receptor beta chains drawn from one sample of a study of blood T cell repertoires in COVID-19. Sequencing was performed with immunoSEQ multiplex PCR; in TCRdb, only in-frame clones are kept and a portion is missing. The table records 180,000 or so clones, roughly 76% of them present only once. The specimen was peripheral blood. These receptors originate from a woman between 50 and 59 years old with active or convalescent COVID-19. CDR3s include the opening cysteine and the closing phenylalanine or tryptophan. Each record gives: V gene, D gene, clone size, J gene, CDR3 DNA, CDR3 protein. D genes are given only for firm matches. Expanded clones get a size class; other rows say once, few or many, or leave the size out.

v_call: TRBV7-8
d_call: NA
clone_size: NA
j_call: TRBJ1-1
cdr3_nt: TGTGCCAGCAGCTTAGTGCCACAGCTATTTACCACTGAAGCTTTCTTT
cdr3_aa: CASSLVPQLFTTEAFF

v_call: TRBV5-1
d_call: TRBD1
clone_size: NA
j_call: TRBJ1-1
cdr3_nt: TGCGCCAGCAGCCCGACCGGGACAGGGTATCTCACTGAAGCTTTCTTT
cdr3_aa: CASSPTGTGYLTEAFF

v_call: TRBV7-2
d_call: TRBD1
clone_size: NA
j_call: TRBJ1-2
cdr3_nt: TGTGCCAGCAGTCCCGACAGGGACTATGGCTACACCTTC
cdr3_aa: CASSPDRDYGYTF

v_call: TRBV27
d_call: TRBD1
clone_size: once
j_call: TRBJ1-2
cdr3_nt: TGTGCCAGCAGTTTATTCCGGGACAGCGCTAAAAGACCTGACACCTTC
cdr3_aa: CASSLFRDSAKRPDTF

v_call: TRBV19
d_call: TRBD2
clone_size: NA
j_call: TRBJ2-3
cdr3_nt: TGTGCCAGTAGTCTGGGACTAGCGGGGGGGCGGGATACGCAGTATTTT
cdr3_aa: CASSLGLAGGRDTQYF

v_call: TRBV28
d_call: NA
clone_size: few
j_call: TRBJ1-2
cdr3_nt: TGTGCCAGCAGATACCAGCCGGGGGCTAACTATGGCTACACCTTC
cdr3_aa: CASRYQPGANYGYTF

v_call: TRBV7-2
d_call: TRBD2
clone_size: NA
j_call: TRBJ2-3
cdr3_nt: TGTGCCAGCAGCTTATGGGCTAGCGGGGGGGCAGATACGCAGTATTTT
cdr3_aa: CASSLWASGGADTQYF

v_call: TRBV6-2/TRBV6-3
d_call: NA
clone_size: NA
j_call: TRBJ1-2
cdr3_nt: TGTGCCAGCAGTTACGGGGGGAGGGGACACTATGGCTACACCTTC
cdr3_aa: CASSYGGRGHYGYTF

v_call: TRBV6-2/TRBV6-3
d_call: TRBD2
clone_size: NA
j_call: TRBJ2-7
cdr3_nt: TGTGCCAGCAGCGTTAGCGGGACGTACGAGCAGTACTTC
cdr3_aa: CASSVSGTYEQYF

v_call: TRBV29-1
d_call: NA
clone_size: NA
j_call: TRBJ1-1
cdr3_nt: TGCAGCGTTCTCTCGGGGTACACTGAAGCTTTCTTT
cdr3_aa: CSVLSGYTEAFF

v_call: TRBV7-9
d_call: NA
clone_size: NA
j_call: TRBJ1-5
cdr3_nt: TGTGCCACCGGGATAGGACAGAGTAATAGCAATCAGCCCCAGCATTTT
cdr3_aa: CATGIGQSNSNQPQHF

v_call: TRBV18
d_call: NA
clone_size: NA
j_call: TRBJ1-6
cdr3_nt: TGTGCCAGCTCACCTGGGGCGGATAATTCACCCCTCCACTTT
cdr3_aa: CASSPGADNSPLHF

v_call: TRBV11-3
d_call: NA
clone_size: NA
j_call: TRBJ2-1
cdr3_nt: TGTGCCAGCAGCTTAGCGACCGCCGGGGGTGAGCAGTTCTTC
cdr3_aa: CASSLATAGGEQFF

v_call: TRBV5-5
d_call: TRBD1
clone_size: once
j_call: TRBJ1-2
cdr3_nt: TGTGCCAGCAGGGAATGGGACAGTCTTGCGTATGGCTACACCTTC
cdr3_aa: CASREWDSLAYGYTF

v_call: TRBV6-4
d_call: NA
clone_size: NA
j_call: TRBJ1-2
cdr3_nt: TGTGCCAGCAGGCCCGACAGGTCCGCTAACTATGGCTACACCTTC
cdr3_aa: CASRPDRSANYGYTF

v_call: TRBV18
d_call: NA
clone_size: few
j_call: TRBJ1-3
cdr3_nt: TGTGCCAGCTCCCAGAGGGGAAGGGACACCTCTGGAAACACCATATATTTT
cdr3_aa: CASSQRGRDTSGNTIYF

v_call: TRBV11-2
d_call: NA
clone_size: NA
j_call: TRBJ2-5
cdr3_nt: TGTGCCAGCAGCCAGGCGCACAGGGAGACCCAGTACTTC
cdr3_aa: CASSQAHRETQYF

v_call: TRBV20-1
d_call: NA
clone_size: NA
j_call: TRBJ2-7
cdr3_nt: TGCAGTGCTAGTCCGGGCTCCTACGAGCAGTACTTC
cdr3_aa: CSASPGSYEQYF

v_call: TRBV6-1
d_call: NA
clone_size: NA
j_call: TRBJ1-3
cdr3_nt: TGTGCCAGCAGTGAAGCGCCAAGAGAAGGAAACACCATATATTTT
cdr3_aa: CASSEAPREGNTIYF

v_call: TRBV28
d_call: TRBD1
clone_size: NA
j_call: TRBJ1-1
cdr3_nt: TGTGCCAGCAGTCCGGGGACAGCGAACACTGAAGCTTTCTTT
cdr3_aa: CASSPGTANTEAFF

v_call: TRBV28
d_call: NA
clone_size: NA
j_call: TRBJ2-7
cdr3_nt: TGTGCCAGCAGTTTATCCGACGGGTTCTACGAGCAGTACTTC
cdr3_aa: CASSLSDGFYEQYF

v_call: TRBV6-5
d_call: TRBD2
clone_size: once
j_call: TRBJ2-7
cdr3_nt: TGTGCCAGCAGGAGGGGCGGGGGGACCTACGAGCAGTACTTC
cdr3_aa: CASRRGGGTYEQYF

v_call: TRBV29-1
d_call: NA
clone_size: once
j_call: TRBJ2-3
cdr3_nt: TGCAGCGTTGACCCCCGGACAGATACGCAGTATTTT
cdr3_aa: CSVDPRTDTQYF

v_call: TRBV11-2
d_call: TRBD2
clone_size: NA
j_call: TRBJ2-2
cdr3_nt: TGTGCCAGCACCCCTCGGGCAGCGGGAGGGGAGAACACCGGGGAGCTGTTTTTT
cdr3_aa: CASTPRAAGGENTGELFF

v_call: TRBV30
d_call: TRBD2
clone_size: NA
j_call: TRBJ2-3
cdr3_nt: TGTGCCTGGAGCTTGGTTGTCGGCGGGGGGGCCACAGATACGCAGTATTTT
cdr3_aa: CAWSLVVGGGATDTQYF

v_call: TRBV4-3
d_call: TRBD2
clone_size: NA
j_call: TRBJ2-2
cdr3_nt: TGCGCCAGCAGCCAAGAACAGCGGGGATCCTTGAACACCGGGGAGCTGTTTTTT
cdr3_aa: CASSQEQRGSLNTGELFF

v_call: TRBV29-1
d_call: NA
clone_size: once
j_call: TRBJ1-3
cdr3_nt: TGCAGCGTTGAAGAGGGAGGGGGAAACACCATATATTTT
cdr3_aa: CSVEEGGGNTIYF

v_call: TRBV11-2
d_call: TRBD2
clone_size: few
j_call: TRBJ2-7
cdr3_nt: TGTGCCAGCAGCTTTAGCGGGGGGGCAGGGTACGAGCAGTACTTC
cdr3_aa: CASSFSGGAGYEQYF

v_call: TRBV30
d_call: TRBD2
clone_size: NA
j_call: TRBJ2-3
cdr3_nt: TGTGCCTGGAGTGAAGCGGGAGGGCGGGCAGATACGCAGTATTTT
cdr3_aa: CAWSEAGGRADTQYF

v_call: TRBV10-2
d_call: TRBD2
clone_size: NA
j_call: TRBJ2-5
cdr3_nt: TGCGCCAGCAGTGAACCTAGCGGGGGCTCTGGGACCCAGTACTTC
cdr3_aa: CASSEPSGGSGTQYF

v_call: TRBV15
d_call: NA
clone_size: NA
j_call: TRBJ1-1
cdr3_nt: TGTGCCACCAGCATACTGGTGGGCATAACTTTCTTT
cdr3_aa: CATSILVGITFF

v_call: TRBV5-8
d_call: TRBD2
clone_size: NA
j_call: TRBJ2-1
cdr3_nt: TGTGCCAGCAGCTTGGAACTAGCGGGAGGCCATGAGCAGTTCTTC
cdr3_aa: CASSLELAGGHEQFF

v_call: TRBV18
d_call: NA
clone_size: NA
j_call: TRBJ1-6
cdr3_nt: TGTGCCAGCTCGGGCGGGGGTTCACCCCTCCACTTT
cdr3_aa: CASSGGGSPLHF

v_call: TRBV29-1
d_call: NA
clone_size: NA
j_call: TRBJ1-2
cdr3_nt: TGCAGCGTTGAGCGACTCTCGCAAGGCTACACCTTC
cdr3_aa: CSVERLSQGYTF

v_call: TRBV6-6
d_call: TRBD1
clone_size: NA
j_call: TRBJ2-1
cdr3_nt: TGTGCCAGCAGTTACGAGACAGGGGGCAATGAGCAGTTCTTC
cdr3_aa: CASSYETGGNEQFF